This entry lists 4 T cell receptor beta chains sequenced from one sample in a study of blood T cell repertoires in COVID-19. The assay was immunoSEQ multiplex PCR, and TCRdb's table has in-frame clones only and misses some. The sample comprises approximately 100,000 clones, around 89% of which are singletons, and about 19% rests with the top ten. The sample consisted of peripheral blood. The source is a human donor with acute or convalescent COVID-19. The donor label of this sample is uncertain.

The gene calls are TRBV6-2 or TRBV6-3 and TRBJ1-1, with 10 bases lining up with TRBD1. The CDR3 loop spans 18 amino acids. Trimming removed 5 bases from V and 0 bases from J; junction bases left unmatched: 12. The germline CDR1 and CDR2 sequences are MNHEY and SVGEGT. The DNA of the CDR3 is TGTGCCAGCAGTCAACACCGGACAGGGGGAAGTATGAACACTGAAGCTTTCTTT. Translating gives CASSQHRTGGSMNTEAFF.

This chain uses TRBV6-2 or TRBV6-3 with TRBJ1-2; possible D gene TRBD1, 5 bases. Trimming took 7 bases from V and 7 from J, leaving 22 bases between them. This CDR3 region has 15 residues. CDR1 MNHEY and CDR2 SVGEGT come from the germline V gene. CDR3 sequence: CASTPPAAWGSGYTF. CDR3 nucleotide sequence: TGTGCCAGCACCCCGCCAGCCGCCTGGGGCTCTGGCTACACCTTC.

This sequence joins TRBV7-9 and TRBJ2-1; D may be TRBD1 (6 bases). V lost 4 bases and J lost 9, with 13 bases in between. Germline V gene sequence: CDR1 SEHNR, CDR2 FQNEAQ (reference sequence). The CDR3 contains 13 residues. The CDR3 DNA reads TGTGCCAGCAGCTCGTCCCAGGACAGTGAGCAGTTCTTC. It is translated as CASSSSQDSEQFF.

The chain is built from TRBV5-1 and TRBJ2-5; TRBD2 is a possible D gene (5 bases). In germline, CDR1 is SGHRS, CDR2 YFSETQ. The CDR3 has 13 amino acids. With 2 bases removed from V and 5 bases from J, the gap between germline ends came to 10 bases. In DNA, the CDR3 is TGCGCCAGCAGCTTCGGGGTGGAGGAGACCCAGTACTTC. Translating gives CASSFGVEETQYF. The full variable domain, its missing parts supplied by reference TRBV5-1 and TRBJ2-5, is KAGVTQTPRYLIKTRGQQVTLSCSPISGHRSVSWYQQTPGQGLQFLFEYFSETQRNKGNFPGRFSGRQFSNSRSEMNVSTLELGDSALYLCASSFGVEETQYFGPGTRLLVL.